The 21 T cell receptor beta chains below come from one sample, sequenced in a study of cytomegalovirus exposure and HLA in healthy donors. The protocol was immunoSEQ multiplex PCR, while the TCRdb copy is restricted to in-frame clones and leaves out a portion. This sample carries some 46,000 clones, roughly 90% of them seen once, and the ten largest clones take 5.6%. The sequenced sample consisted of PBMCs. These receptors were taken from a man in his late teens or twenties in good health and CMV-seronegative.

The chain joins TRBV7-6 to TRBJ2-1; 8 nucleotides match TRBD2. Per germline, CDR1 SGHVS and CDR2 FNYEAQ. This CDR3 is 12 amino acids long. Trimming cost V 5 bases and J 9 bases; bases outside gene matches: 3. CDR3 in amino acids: CASSRAGGEQFF. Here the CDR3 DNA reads TGTGCCAGCAGCCGCGCGGGGGGTGAGCAGTTCTTC.

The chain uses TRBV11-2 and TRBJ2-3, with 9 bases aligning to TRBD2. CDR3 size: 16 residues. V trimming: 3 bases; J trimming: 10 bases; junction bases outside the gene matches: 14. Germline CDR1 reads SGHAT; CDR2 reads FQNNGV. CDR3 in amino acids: CASSFTGFSGSVSQYF. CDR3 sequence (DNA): TGTGCCAGCAGCTTTACAGGGTTTAGCGGGAGTGTTTCGCAGTATTTT.

The CDR3 loop reads CASSPRLAGVVGQYF. The CDR3 nucleotides read TGTGCCAGCAGTCCGAGACTAGCGGGGGTCGTCGGGCAGTACTTC. The rearrangement joins TRBV27 to TRBJ2-7; TRBD2 agrees at 12 bases. The CDR3 is made up of 15 amino acids. V was pared by 5 bases and J by 9 bases, with 11 bases of the junction left unmatched. The germline V gene has CDR1 MNHEY and CDR2 SMNVEV (reference sequence).

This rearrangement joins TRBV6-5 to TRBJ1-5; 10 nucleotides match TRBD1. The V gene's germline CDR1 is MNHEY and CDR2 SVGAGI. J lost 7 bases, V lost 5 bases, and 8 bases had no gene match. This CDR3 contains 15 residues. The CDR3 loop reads CASSVQGQGGQPQHF. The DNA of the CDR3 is TGTGCCAGCAGTGTCCAAGGACAGGGGGGACAGCCCCAGCATTTT.

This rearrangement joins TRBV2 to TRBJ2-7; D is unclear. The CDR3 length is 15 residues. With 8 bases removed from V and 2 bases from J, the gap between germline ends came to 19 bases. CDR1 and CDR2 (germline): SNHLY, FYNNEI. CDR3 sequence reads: CASCLDLGTTYEQYF. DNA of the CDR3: TGTGCCAGCTGCCTTGACCTAGGCACGACCTACGAGCAGTACTTC.

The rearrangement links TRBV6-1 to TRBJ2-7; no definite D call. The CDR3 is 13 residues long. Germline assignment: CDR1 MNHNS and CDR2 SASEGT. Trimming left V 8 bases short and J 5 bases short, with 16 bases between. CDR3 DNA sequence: TGTGCCAGCCAGCTAGAGACCTGGGACGAGCAGTACTTC. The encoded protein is CASQLETWDEQYF.

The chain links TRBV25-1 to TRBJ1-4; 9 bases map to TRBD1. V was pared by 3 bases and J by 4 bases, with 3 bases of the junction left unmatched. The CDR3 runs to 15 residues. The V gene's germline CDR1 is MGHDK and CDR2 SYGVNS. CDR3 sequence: CASSDWDRVNEKLFF. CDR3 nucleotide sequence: TGTGCCAGCAGTGATTGGGACAGGGTTAATGAAAAACTGTTTTTT.

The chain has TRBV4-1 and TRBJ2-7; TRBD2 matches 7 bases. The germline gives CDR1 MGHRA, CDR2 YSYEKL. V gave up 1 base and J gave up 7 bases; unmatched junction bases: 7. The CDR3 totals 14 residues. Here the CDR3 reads CASSQGRSGGEQYF. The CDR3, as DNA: TGCGCCAGCAGCCAAGGTCGATCGGGGGGAGAGCAGTACTTC.

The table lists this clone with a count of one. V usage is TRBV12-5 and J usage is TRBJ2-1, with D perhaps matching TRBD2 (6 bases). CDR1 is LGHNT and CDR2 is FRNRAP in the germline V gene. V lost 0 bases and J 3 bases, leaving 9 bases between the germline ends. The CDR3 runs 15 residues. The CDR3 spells CASGLVLGSYNEQFF. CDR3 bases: TGTGCTAGTGGTTTGGTACTCGGGAGCTACAATGAGCAGTTCTTC.

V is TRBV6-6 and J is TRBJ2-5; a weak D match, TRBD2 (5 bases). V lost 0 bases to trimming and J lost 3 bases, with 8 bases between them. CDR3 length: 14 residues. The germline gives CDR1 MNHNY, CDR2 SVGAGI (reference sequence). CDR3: CASSYSAGKETQYF. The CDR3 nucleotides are TGTGCCAGCAGTTACTCGGCGGGTAAAGAGACCCAGTACTTC.

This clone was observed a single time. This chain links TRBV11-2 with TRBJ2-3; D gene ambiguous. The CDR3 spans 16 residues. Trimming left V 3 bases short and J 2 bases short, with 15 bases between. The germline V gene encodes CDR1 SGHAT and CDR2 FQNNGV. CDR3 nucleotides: TGTGCCAGCAGCTTCTCGGTTAGCAGAATCACAGATACGCAGTATTTT. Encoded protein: CASSFSVSRITDTQYF.

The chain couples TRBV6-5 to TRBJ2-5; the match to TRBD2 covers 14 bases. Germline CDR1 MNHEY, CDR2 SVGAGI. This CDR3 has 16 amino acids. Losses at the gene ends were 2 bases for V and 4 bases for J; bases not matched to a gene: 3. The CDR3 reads CASSYGLAGGVETQYF. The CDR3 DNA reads TGTGCCAGCAGTTACGGACTAGCGGGGGGTGTAGAGACCCAGTACTTC.

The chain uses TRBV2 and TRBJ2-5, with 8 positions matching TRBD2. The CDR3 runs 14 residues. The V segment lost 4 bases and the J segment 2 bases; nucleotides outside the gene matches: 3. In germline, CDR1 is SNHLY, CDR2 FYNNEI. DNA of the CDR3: TGTGCCAGCAGTGCCGGGACTAGGCAAGAGACCCAGTACTTC. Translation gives CASSAGTRQETQYF. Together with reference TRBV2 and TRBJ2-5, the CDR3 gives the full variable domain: EPEVTQTPSHQVTQMGQEVILRCVPISNHLYFYWYRQILGQKVEFLVSFYNNEISEKSEIFDDQFSVERPDGSNFTLKIRSTKLEDSAMYFCASSAGTRQETQYFGPGTRLLVL.

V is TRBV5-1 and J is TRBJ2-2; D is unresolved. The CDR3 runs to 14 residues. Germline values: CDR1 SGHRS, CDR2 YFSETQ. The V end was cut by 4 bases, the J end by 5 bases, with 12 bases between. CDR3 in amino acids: CASSAPTQTGELFF. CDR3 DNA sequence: TGCGCCAGCAGCGCCCCCACGCAGACCGGGGAGCTGTTTTTT.

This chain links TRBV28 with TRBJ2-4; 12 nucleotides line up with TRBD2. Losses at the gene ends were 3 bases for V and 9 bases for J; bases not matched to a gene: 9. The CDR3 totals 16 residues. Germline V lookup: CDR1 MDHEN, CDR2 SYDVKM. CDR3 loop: CASSFGLAGGPGIQYF. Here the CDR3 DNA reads TGTGCCAGCAGTTTCGGGCTAGCGGGAGGGCCTGGCATTCAGTACTTC.

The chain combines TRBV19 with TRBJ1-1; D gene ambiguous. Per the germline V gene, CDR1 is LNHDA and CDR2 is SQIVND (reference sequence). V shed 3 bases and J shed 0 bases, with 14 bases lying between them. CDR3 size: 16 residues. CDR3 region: CASSIMFAGMNTEAFF. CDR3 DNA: TGTGCCAGTAGTATCATGTTCGCGGGCATGAACACTGAAGCTTTCTTT. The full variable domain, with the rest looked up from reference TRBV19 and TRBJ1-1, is DGGITQSPKYLFRKEGQNVTLSCEQNLNHDAMYWYRQDPGQGLRLIYYSQIVNDFQKGDIAEGYSVSREKKESFPLTVTSAQKNPTAFYLCASSIMFAGMNTEAFFGQGTRLTVV.

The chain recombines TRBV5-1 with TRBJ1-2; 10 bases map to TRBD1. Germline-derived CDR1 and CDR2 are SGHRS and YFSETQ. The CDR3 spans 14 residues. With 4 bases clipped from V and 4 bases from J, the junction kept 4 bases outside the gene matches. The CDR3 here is CASSEDRGAYGYTF. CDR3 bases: TGCGCCAGCAGCGAGGACAGGGGGGCCTATGGCTACACCTTC.

The CDR3 reads CASSVAGDTGELFF. The CDR3 DNA reads as TGTGCCAGCAGTGTAGCGGGAGACACCGGGGAGCTGTTTTTT. The chain has TRBV6-4 and TRBJ2-2, with 9 bases fitting TRBD2. Unmatched junction bases numbered 0, after V lost 4 bases and J lost 3 bases. The CDR3 is made up of 14 amino acids. Germline assignment: CDR1 MRHNA and CDR2 SNTAGT.

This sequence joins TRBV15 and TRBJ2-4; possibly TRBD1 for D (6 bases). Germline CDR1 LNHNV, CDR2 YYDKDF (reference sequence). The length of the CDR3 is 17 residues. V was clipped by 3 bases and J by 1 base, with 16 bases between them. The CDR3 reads CATSRERGSWAKNIQYF. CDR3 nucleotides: TGTGCCACCAGCAGGGAGAGGGGGAGTTGGGCCAAAAACATTCAGTACTTC.

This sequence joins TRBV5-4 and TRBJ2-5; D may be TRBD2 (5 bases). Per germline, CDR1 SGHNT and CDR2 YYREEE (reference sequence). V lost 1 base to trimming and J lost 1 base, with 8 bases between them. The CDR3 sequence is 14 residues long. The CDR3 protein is CASSLLTTQETQYF. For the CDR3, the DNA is TGTGCCAGCAGCTTGCTGACTACCCAAGAGACCCAGTACTTC.

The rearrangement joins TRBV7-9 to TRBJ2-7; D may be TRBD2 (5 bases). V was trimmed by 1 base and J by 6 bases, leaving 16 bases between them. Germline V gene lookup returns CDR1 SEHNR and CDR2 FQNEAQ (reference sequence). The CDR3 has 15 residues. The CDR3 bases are TGTGCCAGCAGCTTAGGTCTCGGGGTTTTCGGCGAGCAGTACTTC. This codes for CASSLGLGVFGEQYF. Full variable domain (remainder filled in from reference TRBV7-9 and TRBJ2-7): DTGVSQNPRHKITKRGQNVTFRCDPISEHNRLYWYRQTLGQGPEFLTYFQNEAQLEKSRLLSDRFSAERPKGSFSTLEIQRTEQGDSAMYLCASSLGLGVFGEQYFGPGTRLTVT.